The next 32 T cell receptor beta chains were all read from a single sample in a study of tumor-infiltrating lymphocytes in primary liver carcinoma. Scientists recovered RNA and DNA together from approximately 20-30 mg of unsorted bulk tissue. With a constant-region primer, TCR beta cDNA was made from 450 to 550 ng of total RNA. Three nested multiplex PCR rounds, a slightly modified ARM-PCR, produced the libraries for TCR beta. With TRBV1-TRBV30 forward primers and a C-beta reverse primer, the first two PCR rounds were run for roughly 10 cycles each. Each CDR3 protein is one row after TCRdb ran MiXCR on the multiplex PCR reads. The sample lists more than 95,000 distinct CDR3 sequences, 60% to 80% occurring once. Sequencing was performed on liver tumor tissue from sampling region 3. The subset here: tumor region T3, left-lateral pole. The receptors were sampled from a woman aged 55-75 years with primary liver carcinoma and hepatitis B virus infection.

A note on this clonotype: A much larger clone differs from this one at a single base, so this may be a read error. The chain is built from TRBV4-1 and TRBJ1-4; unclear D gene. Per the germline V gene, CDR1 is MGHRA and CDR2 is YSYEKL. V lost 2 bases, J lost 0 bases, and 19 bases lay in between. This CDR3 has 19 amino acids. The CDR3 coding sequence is TGCGCCAGCAGCCAATGTGACAATGATGGGAAACCAACTAATGAAAAACTGTTTTTT. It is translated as CASSQCDNDGKPTNEKLFF.

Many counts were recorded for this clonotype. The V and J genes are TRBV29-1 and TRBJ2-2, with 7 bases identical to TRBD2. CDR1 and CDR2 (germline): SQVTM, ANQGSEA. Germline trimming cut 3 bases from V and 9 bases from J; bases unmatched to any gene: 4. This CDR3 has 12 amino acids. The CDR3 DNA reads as TGCAGCGTTGATTCGGGGGGACGGGAGCTGTTTTTT. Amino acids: CSVDSGGRELFF.

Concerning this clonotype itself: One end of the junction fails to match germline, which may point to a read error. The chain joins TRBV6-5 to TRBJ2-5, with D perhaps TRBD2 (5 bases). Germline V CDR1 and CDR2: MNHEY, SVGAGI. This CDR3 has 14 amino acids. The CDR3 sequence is CASSYRGSTDTHYF. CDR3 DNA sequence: TGTGCCAGCAGTTACCGCGGGTCCACAGATACGCACTATTTC.

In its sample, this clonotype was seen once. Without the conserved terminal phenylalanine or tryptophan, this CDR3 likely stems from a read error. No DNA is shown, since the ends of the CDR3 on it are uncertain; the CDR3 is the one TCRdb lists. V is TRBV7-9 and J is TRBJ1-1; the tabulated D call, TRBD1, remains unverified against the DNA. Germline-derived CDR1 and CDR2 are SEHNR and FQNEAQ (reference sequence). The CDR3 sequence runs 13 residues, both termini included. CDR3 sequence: CASSLGQDSEASY.

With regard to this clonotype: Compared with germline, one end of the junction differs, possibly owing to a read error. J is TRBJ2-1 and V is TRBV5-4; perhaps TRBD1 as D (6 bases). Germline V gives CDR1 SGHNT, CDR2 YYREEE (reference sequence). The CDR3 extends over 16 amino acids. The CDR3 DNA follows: TGTGTCAGCAGACCCGGGATAGGGGGATCCTACAATGAGCAGTTCTTC. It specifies CVSRPGIGGSYNEQFF.

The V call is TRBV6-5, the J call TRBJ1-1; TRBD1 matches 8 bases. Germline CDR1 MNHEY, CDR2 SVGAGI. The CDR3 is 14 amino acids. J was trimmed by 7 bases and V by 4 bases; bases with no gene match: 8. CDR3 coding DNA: TGTGCCAGCAGTTCAACTCCGGGACAGGTTGAAGCTTTCTTT. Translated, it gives CASSSTPGQVEAFF.

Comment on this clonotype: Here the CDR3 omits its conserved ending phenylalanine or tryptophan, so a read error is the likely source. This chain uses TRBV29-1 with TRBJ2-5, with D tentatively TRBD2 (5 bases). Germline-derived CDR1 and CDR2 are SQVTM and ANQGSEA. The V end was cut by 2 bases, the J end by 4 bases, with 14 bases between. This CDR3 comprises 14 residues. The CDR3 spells CSVESRSGPETQYL. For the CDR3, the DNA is TGCAGCGTTGAAAGCAGGAGCGGACCAGAGACCCAGTACCTC.

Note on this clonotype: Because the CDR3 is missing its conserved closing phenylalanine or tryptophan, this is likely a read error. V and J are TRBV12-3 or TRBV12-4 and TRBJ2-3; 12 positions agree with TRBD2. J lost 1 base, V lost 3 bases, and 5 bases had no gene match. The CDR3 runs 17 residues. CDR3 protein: CASSFRTSGTRTDTQYP. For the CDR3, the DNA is TGTGCCAGCAGTTTTAGGACTAGCGGGACGCGCACAGATACGCAGTATCCT.

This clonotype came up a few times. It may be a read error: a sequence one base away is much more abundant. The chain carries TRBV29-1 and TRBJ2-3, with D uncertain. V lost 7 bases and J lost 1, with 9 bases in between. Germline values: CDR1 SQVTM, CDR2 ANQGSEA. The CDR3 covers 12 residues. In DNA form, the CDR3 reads TGCAGCGCGTGGGCAGGCACAGATACGCAGTATTTT. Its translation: CSAWAGTDTQYF.

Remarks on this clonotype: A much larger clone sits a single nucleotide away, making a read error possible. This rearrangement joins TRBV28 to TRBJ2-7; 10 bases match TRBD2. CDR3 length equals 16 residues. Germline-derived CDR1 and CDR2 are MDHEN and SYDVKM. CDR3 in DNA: TGTGCCAGCAGTTTTGGACTAGCGGTCCTCTCCTACGATCAGTACTTC. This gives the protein CASSFGLAVLSYDQYF.

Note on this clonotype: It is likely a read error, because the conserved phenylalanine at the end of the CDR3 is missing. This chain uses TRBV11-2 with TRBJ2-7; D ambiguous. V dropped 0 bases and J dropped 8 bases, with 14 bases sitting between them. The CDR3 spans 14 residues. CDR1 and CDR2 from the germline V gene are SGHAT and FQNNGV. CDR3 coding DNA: TGTGCCAGCAGCTTAGAGCCGGGTCCGAACAAGCAGTACCTC. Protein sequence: CASSLEPGPNKQYL.

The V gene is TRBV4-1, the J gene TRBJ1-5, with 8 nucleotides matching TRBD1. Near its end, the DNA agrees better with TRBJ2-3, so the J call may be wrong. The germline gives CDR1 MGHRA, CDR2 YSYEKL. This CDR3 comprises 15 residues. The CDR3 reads CASSQVDRADQHQYF. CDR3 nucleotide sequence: TGCGCCAGCAGCCAGGTGGACAGGGCGGATCAGCACCAGTATTTT.

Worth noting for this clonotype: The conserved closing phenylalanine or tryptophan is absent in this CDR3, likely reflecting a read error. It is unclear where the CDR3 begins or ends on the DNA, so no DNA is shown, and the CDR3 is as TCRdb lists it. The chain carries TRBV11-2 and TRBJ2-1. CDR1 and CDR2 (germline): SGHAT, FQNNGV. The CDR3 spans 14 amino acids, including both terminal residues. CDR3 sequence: CASSPVSRYREQFS.

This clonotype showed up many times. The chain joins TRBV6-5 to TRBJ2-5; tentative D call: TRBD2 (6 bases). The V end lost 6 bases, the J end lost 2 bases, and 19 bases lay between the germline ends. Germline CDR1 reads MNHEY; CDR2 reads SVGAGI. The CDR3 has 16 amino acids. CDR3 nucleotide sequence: TGTGCCAGCAGATCCCCCTACGGACTACCACAAGAGACCCAGTACTTC. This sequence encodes CASRSPYGLPQETQYF.

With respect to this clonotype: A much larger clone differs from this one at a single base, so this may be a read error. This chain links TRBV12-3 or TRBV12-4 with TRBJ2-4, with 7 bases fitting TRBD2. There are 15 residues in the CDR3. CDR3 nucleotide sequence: TGTGCCAGCTGTTTATTTGGCGGGAGCGGAAACATTCAGTACTTC. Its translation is CASCLFGGSGNIQYF.

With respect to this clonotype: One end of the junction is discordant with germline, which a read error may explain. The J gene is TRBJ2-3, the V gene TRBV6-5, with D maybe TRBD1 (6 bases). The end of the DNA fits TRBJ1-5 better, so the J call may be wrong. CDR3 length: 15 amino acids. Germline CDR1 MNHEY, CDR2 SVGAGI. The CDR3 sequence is CATSFRGQSTDTQHF. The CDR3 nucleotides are TGTGCCACCAGTTTCCGCGGACAGAGCACAGATACGCAGCATTTT.

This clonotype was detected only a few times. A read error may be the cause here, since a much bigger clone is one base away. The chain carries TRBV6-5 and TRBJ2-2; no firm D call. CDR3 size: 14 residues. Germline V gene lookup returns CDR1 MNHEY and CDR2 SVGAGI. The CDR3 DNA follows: TGTACCAGCAGGCGATTGGGGAACACCGGGGAGCTGTTTTTT. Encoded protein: CTSRRLGNTGELFF.

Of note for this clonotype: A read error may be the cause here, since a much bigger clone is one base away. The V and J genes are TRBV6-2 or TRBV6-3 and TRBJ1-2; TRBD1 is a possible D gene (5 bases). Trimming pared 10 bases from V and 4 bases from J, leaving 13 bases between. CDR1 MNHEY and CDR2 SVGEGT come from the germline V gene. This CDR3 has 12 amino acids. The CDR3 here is CANTLDSYGYTF. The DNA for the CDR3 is TGTGCCAACACCTTAGACAGCTATGGCTACACCTTC.

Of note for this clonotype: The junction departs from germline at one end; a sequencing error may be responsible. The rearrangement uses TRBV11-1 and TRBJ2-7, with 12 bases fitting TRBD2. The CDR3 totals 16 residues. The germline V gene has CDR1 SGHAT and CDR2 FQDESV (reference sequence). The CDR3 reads CACSFTLAGGTYKQYF. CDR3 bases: TGTGCCTGCAGCTTTACACTAGCGGGAGGTACCTACAAGCAGTACTTC.

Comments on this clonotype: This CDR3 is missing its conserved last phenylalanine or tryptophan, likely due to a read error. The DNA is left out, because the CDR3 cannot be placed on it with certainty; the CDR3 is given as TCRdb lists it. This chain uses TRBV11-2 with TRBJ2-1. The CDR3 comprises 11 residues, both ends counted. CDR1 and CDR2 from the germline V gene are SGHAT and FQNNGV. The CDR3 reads CVSSMALMSYL.

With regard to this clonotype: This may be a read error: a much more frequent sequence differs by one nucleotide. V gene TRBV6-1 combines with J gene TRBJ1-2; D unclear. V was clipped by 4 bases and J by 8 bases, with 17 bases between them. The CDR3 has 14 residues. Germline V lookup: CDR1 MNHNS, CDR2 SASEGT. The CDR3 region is CASSVNRKAGGYTF. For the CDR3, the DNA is TGTGCCAGCAGTGTCAATAGAAAAGCAGGCGGCTACACCTTC.

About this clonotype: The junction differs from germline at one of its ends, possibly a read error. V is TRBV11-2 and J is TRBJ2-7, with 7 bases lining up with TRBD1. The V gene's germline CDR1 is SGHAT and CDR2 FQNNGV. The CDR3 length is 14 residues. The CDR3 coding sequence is TGTGCCAGCAGCCGCGACAGGGCCTCGGACGAGCAATACTTC. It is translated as CASSRDRASDEQYF.

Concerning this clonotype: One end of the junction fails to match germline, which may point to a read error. In DNA, the CDR3 is TGTGCCAGCAGCCGCATGGGACAGGGAAAAAACATTCAGCATTTC. Its translation is CASSRMGQGKNIQHF. The V call is TRBV6-5, the J call TRBJ2-4, with 9 positions matching TRBD1. The length of the CDR3 is 15 residues. Germline V CDR1 and CDR2: MNHEY, SVGAGI.

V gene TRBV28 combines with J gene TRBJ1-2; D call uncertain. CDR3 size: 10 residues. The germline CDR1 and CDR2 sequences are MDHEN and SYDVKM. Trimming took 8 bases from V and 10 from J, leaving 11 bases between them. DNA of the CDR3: TGTGCCAGCGGTAATAGTGACTACACCTTC. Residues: CASGNSDYTF.

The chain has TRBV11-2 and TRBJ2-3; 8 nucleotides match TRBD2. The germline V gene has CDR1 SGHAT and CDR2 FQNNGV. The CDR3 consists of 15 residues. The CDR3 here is CVSRLGAGGIDTQYF. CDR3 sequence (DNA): TGTGTCAGTAGACTAGGGGCGGGAGGCATAGATACGCAGTATTTT.

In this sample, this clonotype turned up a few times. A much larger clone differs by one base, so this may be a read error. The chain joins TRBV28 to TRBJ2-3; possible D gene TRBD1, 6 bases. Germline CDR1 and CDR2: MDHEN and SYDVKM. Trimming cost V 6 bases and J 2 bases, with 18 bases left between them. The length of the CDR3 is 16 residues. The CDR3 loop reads CASRPQGLMHTDTQYF. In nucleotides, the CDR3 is TGTGCCAGCAGACCTCAGGGGTTGATGCACACAGATACGCAGTATTTT.

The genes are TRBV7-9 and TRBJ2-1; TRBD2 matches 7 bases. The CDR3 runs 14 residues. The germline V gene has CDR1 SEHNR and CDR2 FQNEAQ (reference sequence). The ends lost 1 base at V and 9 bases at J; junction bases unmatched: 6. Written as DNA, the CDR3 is TGTGCCAGCAGCTTAGGACTAGCCGTAAGTGAGCAGTTCTTC. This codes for CASSLGLAVSEQFF.

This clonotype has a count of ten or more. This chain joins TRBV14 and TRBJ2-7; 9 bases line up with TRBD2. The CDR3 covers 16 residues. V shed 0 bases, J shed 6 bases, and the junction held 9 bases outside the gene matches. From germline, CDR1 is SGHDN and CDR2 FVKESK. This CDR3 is CASSQDGGRASAEQYF. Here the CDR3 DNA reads TGTGCCAGCAGCCAAGATGGCGGGAGGGCCAGCGCCGAGCAGTACTTC.

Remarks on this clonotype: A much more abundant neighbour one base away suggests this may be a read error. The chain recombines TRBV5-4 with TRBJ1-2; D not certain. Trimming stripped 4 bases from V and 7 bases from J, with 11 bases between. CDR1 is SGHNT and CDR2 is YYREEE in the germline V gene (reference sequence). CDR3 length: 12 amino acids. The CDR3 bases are TGTGCCAGCAGCCCGGGAGAGGTTGGCTACACCTTC. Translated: CASSPGEVGYTF. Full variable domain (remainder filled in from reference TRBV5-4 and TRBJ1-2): ETGVTQSPTHLIKTRGQQVTLRCSSQSGHNTVSWYQQALGQGPQFIFQYYREEENGRGNFPPRFSGLQFPNYSSELNVNALELDDSALYLCASSPGEVGYTFGSGTRLTVV.

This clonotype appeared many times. In DNA, the CDR3 is TGTGCCAGCAGCTTTGGTGAGGGCTCTGGCTACACCTTC. Its protein product is CASSFGEGSGYTF. The rearrangement joins TRBV7-9 to TRBJ1-2, with D uncertain. The CDR3 sequence is 13 residues long. Germline V lookup: CDR1 SEHNR, CDR2 FQNEAQ (reference sequence). The V end lost 3 bases, the J end lost 7 bases, and 12 bases lay between the germline ends.

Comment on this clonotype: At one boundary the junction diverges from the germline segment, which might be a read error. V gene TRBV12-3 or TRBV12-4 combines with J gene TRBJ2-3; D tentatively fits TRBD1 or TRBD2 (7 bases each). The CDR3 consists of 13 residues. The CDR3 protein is CASSQGGSDMQYF. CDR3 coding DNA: TGTGCCAGCAGTCAGGGGGGGTCAGATATGCAGTATTTT.

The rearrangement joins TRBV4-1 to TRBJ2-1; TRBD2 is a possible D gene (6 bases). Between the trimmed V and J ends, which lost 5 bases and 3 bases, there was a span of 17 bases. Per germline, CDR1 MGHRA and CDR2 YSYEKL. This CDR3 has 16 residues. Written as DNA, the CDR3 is TGCGCCAGCAGCAGCGGGCCCGGTAGCTTCTACAATGAGCAGTTCTTC. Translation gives CASSSGPGSFYNEQFF.